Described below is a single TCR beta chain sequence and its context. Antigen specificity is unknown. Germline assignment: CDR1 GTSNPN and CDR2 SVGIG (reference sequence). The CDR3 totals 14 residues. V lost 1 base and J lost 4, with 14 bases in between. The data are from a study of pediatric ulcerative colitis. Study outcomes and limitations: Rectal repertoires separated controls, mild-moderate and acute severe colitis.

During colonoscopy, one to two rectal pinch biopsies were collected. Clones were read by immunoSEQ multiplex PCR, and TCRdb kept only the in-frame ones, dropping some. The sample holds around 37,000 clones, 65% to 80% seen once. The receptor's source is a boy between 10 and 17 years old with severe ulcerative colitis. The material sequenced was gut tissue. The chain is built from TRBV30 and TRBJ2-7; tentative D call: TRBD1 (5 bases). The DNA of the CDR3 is TGTGCCTGGAGTGCATGGACACCGGTATACGAGCAGTACTTC. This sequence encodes CAWSAWTPVYEQYF.